The rows below give T cell receptor beta chains drawn from one sample of a study of regulatory T cells in long-lasting Graves disease. TCRdb re-called the multiplex PCR reads through MiXCR, storing one row per CDR3 protein. This sample yields approximately 400,000 distinct CDR3 sequences, of which 15% are seen a single time; over 15% belongs to the top ten. Another study also made use of these data, one on T cells in Graves' hyperthyroidism and ophthalmopathy.

The input for sequencing was peripheral blood mononuclear cells (PBMCs), taken at new diagnosis, from a patient treated with antithyroid drugs. The receptors were gathered from a young woman with Graves disease. CDR3s include the opening cysteine and the closing phenylalanine or tryptophan. A D gene is named only where the DNA matches it firmly. Clone size is stated in some rows and not others, as once, few, many or a class when expanded.

cdr3_nt: TGTGCCAGCAGTTTGACAGGGACCTACGAGCAGTACTTC
cdr3_aa: CASSLTGTYEQYF
cdr3_length: 13
v_call: TRBV11-2
clone_size: many
j_call: TRBJ2-7
d_call: TRBD1

cdr3_nt: TGCAGCGTTGTGGGGGACACCGGGGAGCTGTTTTTT
cdr3_aa: CSVVGDTGELFF
cdr3_length: 12
v_call: TRBV29-1
clone_size: NA
j_call: TRBJ2-2
d_call: NA

cdr3_nt: TGCAGCGTTTCCGACGGGGCAGGGACCCAGTACTTC
cdr3_aa: CSVSDGAGTQYF
cdr3_length: 12
v_call: TRBV29-1
clone_size: NA
j_call: TRBJ2-5
d_call: NA

cdr3_nt: TGCAGTGCTGAAGCGGGAGTTGGGCTAGATACGCAGTATTTT
cdr3_aa: CSAEAGVGLDTQYF
cdr3_length: 14
v_call: TRBV20-1
clone_size: many
j_call: TRBJ2-3
d_call: TRBD2

cdr3_nt: TGCGCCAGCAGCCCACAGGGGCCCGGACCTATGGGCTATGGCTACACCTTC
cdr3_aa: CASSPQGPGPMGYGYTF
cdr3_length: 17
v_call: TRBV4-1
clone_size: NA
j_call: TRBJ1-2
d_call: TRBD1

cdr3_nt: TGTGCCTCCCAAAGGATCACCGGGGAGCTGTTTTTT
cdr3_aa: CASQRITGELFF
cdr3_length: 12
v_call: TRBV30
clone_size: NA
j_call: TRBJ2-2
d_call: NA

cdr3_nt: TGTGCCAGCAGCTTAGAAACGGGACTAGCGGTCACAGATACGCAGTATTTT
cdr3_aa: CASSLETGLAVTDTQYF
cdr3_length: 17
v_call: TRBV11-2
clone_size: many
j_call: TRBJ2-3
d_call: TRBD2

cdr3_nt: TGTGCCAGCAGCCCGACTAGCGGGAGGGCAGTAAACGAGCAGTACTTC
cdr3_aa: CASSPTSGRAVNEQYF
cdr3_length: 16
v_call: TRBV7-8
clone_size: many
j_call: TRBJ2-7
d_call: TRBD2

cdr3_nt: TGTGCCAGCGGGAAAGGGCTAGCGGGAGTTGGGAACACCGGGGAGCTGTTTTTT
cdr3_aa: CASGKGLAGVGNTGELFF
cdr3_length: 18
v_call: TRBV12-3/TRBV12-4
clone_size: many
j_call: TRBJ2-2
d_call: TRBD2

cdr3_nt: TGTGCCAGCAGTGAATCCCAGGGCACTGAAGCTTTCTTT
cdr3_aa: CASSESQGTEAFF
cdr3_length: 13
v_call: TRBV2
clone_size: many
j_call: TRBJ1-1
d_call: NA

cdr3_nt: TGTGCCAGCTCACGCGCAGGGGGTGATCAGCCCCAGCATTTT
cdr3_aa: CASSRAGGDQPQHF
cdr3_length: 14
v_call: TRBV18
clone_size: many
j_call: TRBJ1-5
d_call: TRBD1

cdr3_nt: TGTGCCAGCAGTCTACGGGCGGGACTAGCTTCATCGAATACGCAGTATTTT
cdr3_aa: CASSLRAGLASSNTQYF
cdr3_length: 17
v_call: TRBV12-3/TRBV12-4
clone_size: many
j_call: TRBJ2-3
d_call: TRBD2

cdr3_nt: TGTGCCAGCAGCCAAGAACGACTAGCGGGAGGGAGTAGCTCCTACAATGAGCAGTTCTTC
cdr3_aa: CASSQERLAGGSSSYNEQFF
cdr3_length: 20
v_call: TRBV14
clone_size: many
j_call: TRBJ2-1
d_call: TRBD2

cdr3_nt: TGTGCCATCAGTGGGGCTAGTCGGGAATGGGGGACCCAGTACTTC
cdr3_aa: CAISGASREWGTQYF
cdr3_length: 15
v_call: TRBV10-3
clone_size: few
j_call: TRBJ2-5
d_call: NA

cdr3_nt: TGTGCCAGCTCACCGGAGGGGGCAGCGTATGGAAACACCATATATTTT
cdr3_aa: CASSPEGAAYGNTIYF
cdr3_length: 16
v_call: TRBV18
clone_size: few
j_call: TRBJ1-3
d_call: TRBD1

cdr3_nt: TGTGCCAGCCTGGTGACAGCTAACTATGGCTACACCTTC
cdr3_aa: CASLVTANYGYTF
cdr3_length: 13
v_call: TRBV2
clone_size: NA
j_call: TRBJ1-2
d_call: NA

cdr3_nt: TGCGCCAGCAGCCATGGGGGGAGTCCTAGCGGCAAAGATACGCAGTATTTT
cdr3_aa: CASSHGGSPSGKDTQYF
cdr3_length: 17
v_call: TRBV4-1
clone_size: NA
j_call: TRBJ2-3
d_call: TRBD2

cdr3_nt: TGTGCCAGCAGTCAGGCAGGAGCCGGGAAGACCCAGTACTTC
cdr3_aa: CASSQAGAGKTQYF
cdr3_length: 14
v_call: TRBV11-2
clone_size: NA
j_call: TRBJ2-5
d_call: NA

cdr3_nt: TGCAGTGCTAGAGCTGGGGGGGACACTGAAGCTTTCTTT
cdr3_aa: CSARAGGDTEAFF
cdr3_length: 13
v_call: TRBV20-1
clone_size: NA
j_call: TRBJ1-1
d_call: NA

cdr3_nt: TGTGCCACCTCAGACAGGTGGGACACTGAAGCTTTCTTT
cdr3_aa: CATSDRWDTEAFF
cdr3_length: 13
v_call: TRBV24-1
clone_size: NA
j_call: TRBJ1-1
d_call: NA

cdr3_nt: TGTGCCAGCGGGGGGACTAGCGGGAGATCAGATACGCAGTATTTT
cdr3_aa: CASGGTSGRSDTQYF
cdr3_length: 15
v_call: TRBV6-4
clone_size: NA
j_call: TRBJ2-3
d_call: TRBD2

cdr3_nt: TGTGCCAGCAGCGGAACTAGCGGGAGCCCCCGGTGTTCCTACGAGCAGTACTTC
cdr3_aa: CASSGTSGSPRCSYEQYF
cdr3_length: 18
v_call: TRBV7-9
clone_size: few
j_call: TRBJ2-7
d_call: TRBD2

cdr3_nt: TGTGCTAGTGGCCGACAGGGGGTGGAGACCCAGTACTTC
cdr3_aa: CASGRQGVETQYF
cdr3_length: 13
v_call: TRBV12-5
clone_size: few
j_call: TRBJ2-5
d_call: TRBD1

cdr3_nt: TGCGCCAGCAGCTTGACGCACAATGAAAAACTGTTTTTT
cdr3_aa: CASSLTHNEKLFF
cdr3_length: 13
v_call: TRBV5-1
clone_size: few
j_call: TRBJ1-4
d_call: NA

cdr3_nt: TGCAGTGCTACGGACGGAACAGATACGCAGTATTTT
cdr3_aa: CSATDGTDTQYF
cdr3_length: 12
v_call: TRBV20-1
clone_size: many
j_call: TRBJ2-3
d_call: NA

cdr3_nt: TGTGCCAGCATTCCCTGGGGCGATACGCAGTATTTT
cdr3_aa: CASIPWGDTQYF
cdr3_length: 12
v_call: TRBV27
clone_size: few
j_call: TRBJ2-3
d_call: NA

cdr3_nt: TGTGCCAGCAGGGGCAGGTCAAAGGTATACGAGCAGTACTTC
cdr3_aa: CASRGRSKVYEQYF
cdr3_length: 14
v_call: TRBV6-1
clone_size: few
j_call: TRBJ2-7
d_call: NA

cdr3_nt: TGTGCCACCAGCAGAGATCAACAAGCCAGGGGGACCATATCCTCTGGGGCCAACGTCCTGACTTTC
cdr3_aa: CATSRDQQARGTISSGANVLTF
cdr3_length: 22
v_call: TRBV15
clone_size: few
j_call: TRBJ2-6
d_call: TRBD1

cdr3_nt: TGTGCCAGCAGCGTAGTGTCCGGCGACAATGAGCAGTTCTTC
cdr3_aa: CASSVVSGDNEQFF
cdr3_length: 14
v_call: TRBV9
clone_size: NA
j_call: TRBJ2-1
d_call: NA

cdr3_nt: TGTGCCAGCAGGCTAGCGGGAGGTGGGGATGAGCAGTTCTTC
cdr3_aa: CASRLAGGGDEQFF
cdr3_length: 14
v_call: TRBV6-1
clone_size: many
j_call: TRBJ2-1
d_call: TRBD2

cdr3_nt: TGCAGTGGGTTCGTAACGGGATCAAAAGAGACCCAGTACTTC
cdr3_aa: CSGFVTGSKETQYF
cdr3_length: 14
v_call: TRBV20-1
clone_size: many
j_call: TRBJ2-5
d_call: NA

cdr3_nt: TGTGCCTCTAGAACCGGGGGCACCGGGGAGCTGTTTTTT
cdr3_aa: CASRTGGTGELFF
cdr3_length: 13
v_call: TRBV5-1
clone_size: many
j_call: TRBJ2-2
d_call: NA

cdr3_nt: TGTGCCACTACGATTAGACTGGAGACCCAGTACTTC
cdr3_aa: CATTIRLETQYF
cdr3_length: 12
v_call: TRBV6-1
clone_size: many
j_call: TRBJ2-5
d_call: NA

cdr3_nt: TGTGCCAGCACCCGGGGGGCTAGCGGTGATAATGAGCAGTTCTTC
cdr3_aa: CASTRGASGDNEQFF
cdr3_length: 15
v_call: TRBV11-2
clone_size: many
j_call: TRBJ2-1
d_call: NA

cdr3_nt: TGCGCCAGCAGCTTGACTAGCGGGATAAGGAATGAGCAGTTCTTC
cdr3_aa: CASSLTSGIRNEQFF
cdr3_length: 15
v_call: TRBV5-1
clone_size: many
j_call: TRBJ2-1
d_call: TRBD2

cdr3_nt: TGTGCCAGCAAGTACAGGGCGGTAGGTTGGAATCAGCCCCAGCATTTT
cdr3_aa: CASKYRAVGWNQPQHF
cdr3_length: 16
v_call: TRBV19
clone_size: NA
j_call: TRBJ1-5
d_call: NA

cdr3_nt: TGTGCCAGCTCACCGACAGGGGCTGGCTACACCTTC
cdr3_aa: CASSPTGAGYTF
cdr3_length: 12
v_call: TRBV18
clone_size: many
j_call: TRBJ1-2
d_call: TRBD1

cdr3_nt: TGTGCCAGCAGCCTCTACCGGACAGGGTGGAACACTGAAGCTTTCTTT
cdr3_aa: CASSLYRTGWNTEAFF
cdr3_length: 16
v_call: TRBV5-8
clone_size: many
j_call: TRBJ1-1
d_call: TRBD1

cdr3_nt: TGTGCCAGCAGTCCGAAGCTCGTCTTGCCCAATGAGCAGTTCTTC
cdr3_aa: CASSPKLVLPNEQFF
cdr3_length: 15
v_call: TRBV6-2/TRBV6-3
clone_size: many
j_call: TRBJ2-1
d_call: NA

cdr3_nt: TGCGCCAGCAGCCCCCAAGTAGGGACCGGGGAGCTGTTTTTT
cdr3_aa: CASSPQVGTGELFF
cdr3_length: 14
v_call: TRBV4-1
clone_size: NA
j_call: TRBJ2-2
d_call: NA

cdr3_nt: TGCAGTGCTAGATCGACTAGCGTCTCCAAAAACATTCAGTACTTC
cdr3_aa: CSARSTSVSKNIQYF
cdr3_length: 15
v_call: TRBV20-1
clone_size: many
j_call: TRBJ2-4
d_call: TRBD2

cdr3_nt: TGTGCCAGCAGCGTAGCCATTAGCGGGATGGATGAGCAGTTCTTC
cdr3_aa: CASSVAISGMDEQFF
cdr3_length: 15
v_call: TRBV9
clone_size: NA
j_call: TRBJ2-1
d_call: TRBD2

cdr3_nt: TGTGCCAGTAGGCGGGAGGGCTGGGATACGCAGTATTTT
cdr3_aa: CASRREGWDTQYF
cdr3_length: 13
v_call: TRBV19
clone_size: NA
j_call: TRBJ2-3
d_call: TRBD2

cdr3_nt: TGCAGTGCTAGAGACGACTACGAGCAGTACTTC
cdr3_aa: CSARDDYEQYF
cdr3_length: 11
v_call: TRBV20-1
clone_size: many
j_call: TRBJ2-7
d_call: NA

cdr3_nt: TGTGCCAGCAGTTTAGTGGGACGCCTTAATCAGCCCCAGCATTTT
cdr3_aa: CASSLVGRLNQPQHF
cdr3_length: 15
v_call: TRBV27
clone_size: many
j_call: TRBJ1-5
d_call: NA

cdr3_nt: TGCAGTGCTGGGGGCGAGTCCTACGAGCAGTACTTC
cdr3_aa: CSAGGESYEQYF
cdr3_length: 12
v_call: TRBV20-1
clone_size: NA
j_call: TRBJ2-7
d_call: NA

cdr3_nt: TGTGCCTGGAGGGCGGCACGCTATGGCTACACCTTC
cdr3_aa: CAWRAARYGYTF
cdr3_length: 12
v_call: TRBV30
clone_size: many
j_call: TRBJ1-2
d_call: NA

cdr3_nt: TGTGCCAGCAGGCCAAACACCGGGGAGCTGGTTTTT
cdr3_aa: CASRPNTGELVF
cdr3_length: 12
v_call: TRBV12-3/TRBV12-4
clone_size: NA
j_call: TRBJ2-2
d_call: NA

cdr3_nt: TGTGCCAGTAGGGGTAGCGGGATAGCCGGGGAGCTGTTTTTT
cdr3_aa: CASRGSGIAGELFF
cdr3_length: 14
v_call: TRBV12-3/TRBV12-4
clone_size: NA
j_call: TRBJ2-2
d_call: TRBD2

cdr3_nt: TGTGCCAGCAGCCAAGATGGCACTCAGCCCCAGCATTTT
cdr3_aa: CASSQDGTQPQHF
cdr3_length: 13
v_call: TRBV3-1
clone_size: many
j_call: TRBJ1-5
d_call: NA

cdr3_nt: TGTGCCAGCAGTGAATCTGGTTGGAACTATGGCTACACCTTC
cdr3_aa: CASSESGWNYGYTF
cdr3_length: 14
v_call: TRBV6-1
clone_size: NA
j_call: TRBJ1-2
d_call: NA

cdr3_nt: TGTGCCTGGAATGAGCAGTTCTTC
cdr3_aa: CAWNEQFF
cdr3_length: 8
v_call: TRBV30
clone_size: many
j_call: TRBJ2-1
d_call: NA

cdr3_nt: TGTGCCAGCAGCCTGGGGAGGGGGACAGCGAACACCGGGGAGCTGTTTTTT
cdr3_aa: CASSLGRGTANTGELFF
cdr3_length: 17
v_call: TRBV7-8
clone_size: NA
j_call: TRBJ2-2
d_call: NA

cdr3_nt: TGTGCCAGCGGGTTGTCTCACACAGATACGCAGTATTTT
cdr3_aa: CASGLSHTDTQYF
cdr3_length: 13
v_call: TRBV6-1
clone_size: few
j_call: TRBJ2-3
d_call: NA

cdr3_nt: TGTGCCAGCAGCTTAAGGGGTGGGACAGAAAACAATGAGCAGTTCTTC
cdr3_aa: CASSLRGGTENNEQFF
cdr3_length: 16
v_call: TRBV11-2
clone_size: many
j_call: TRBJ2-1
d_call: TRBD1